These T cell receptor beta chains were read from a single sample in a study of T cell responses to AZD1222 COVID-19 vaccine. Method: immunoSEQ multiplex PCR; TCRdb's copy keeps in-frame clones and lacks some. The sample gives 180,000 or so clones, about 90% of which show up once; about 1.9% is in the top ten. Sequencing used peripheral blood, obtained 28 days after the second AZD1222 dose. These receptors all stem from an adult who received the AZD1222 COVID-19 vaccine. CDR3s include the opening cysteine and the closing phenylalanine or tryptophan. D genes are given only for firm matches. Clone size is given for some rows only: seen once, a few or many times, or a class if the clone is expanded.

abundance	v_gene	j_gene	d_gene	CDR3aa	CDR3nt
.	TRBV7-2	TRBJ2-1	TRBD1	CASSLGAGTGDNEQFF	TGTGCCAGCAGCTTAGGGGCCGGGACAGGGGACAATGAGCAGTTCTTC
.	TRBV19	TRBJ2-2	.	CASSILNTGELFF	TGTGCCAGTAGTATTCTAAACACCGGGGAGCTGTTTTTT
.	TRBV7-2	TRBJ1-1	.	CASSLEWEAFF	TGTGCCAGCAGCTTAGAATGGGAAGCTTTCTTT
.	TRBV27	TRBJ1-1	TRBD1	CASRTHAGGGTEAFF	TGTGCCAGCAGGACACACGCAGGGGGCGGAACTGAAGCTTTCTTT
.	TRBV28	TRBJ2-5	.	CAIGLETQYF	TGTGCCATCGGTTTGGAGACCCAGTACTTC
few	TRBV6-2/TRBV6-3	TRBJ1-6	TRBD1	CASSQGGNNSPLHF	TGTGCCAGCAGTCAAGGGGGCAATAATTCACCCCTCCACTTT
once	TRBV3-1/TRBV3-2	TRBJ2-7	.	CASSQDLARSTYEQYF	TGTGCCAGCAGCCAAGATTTGGCGAGAAGCACCTACGAGCAGTACTTC
.	TRBV7-9	TRBJ1-1	TRBD1	CASSLARQGVSEAFF	TGTGCCAGCAGCTTAGCTCGACAGGGGGTTTCTGAAGCTTTCTTT
once	TRBV6-5	TRBJ1-2	.	CASSYAGANYGYTF	TGTGCCAGCAGTTACGCGGGAGCTAACTATGGCTACACCTTC
.	TRBV15	TRBJ2-3	TRBD2	CATSRGLAATDTQYF	TGTGCCACCAGCAGAGGTCTAGCGGCCACAGATACGCAGTATTTT
.	TRBV28	TRBJ2-7	.	CASEGSTYEQYF	TGTGCCAGCGAGGGGTCCACCTACGAGCAGTACTTC
.	TRBV9	TRBJ2-1	TRBD2	CASSGSGSSYNEQFF	TGTGCCAGCAGCGGAAGCGGGAGTTCCTACAATGAGCAGTTCTTC
.	TRBV6-5	TRBJ1-3	.	CASSYSRRGGNTIYF	TGTGCCAGCAGTTACTCCCGCAGGGGTGGAAACACCATATATTTT
.	TRBV6-1	TRBJ1-2	TRBD1	CASSEAGDRDGYTF	TGTGCCAGCAGTGAAGCGGGGGACAGGGATGGCTACACCTTC
.	TRBV7-2	TRBJ2-7	.	CASSLATGSRYEQYF	TGTGCCAGCAGCTTAGCGACCGGATCCCGCTACGAGCAGTACTTC
few	TRBV27	TRBJ1-6	.	CASSSQMYNSPLHF	TGTGCCAGCAGTTCACAGATGTATAATTCACCCCTCCACTTT
.	TRBV28	TRBJ1-2	TRBD1	CASREQGANGYTF	TGTGCCAGCAGGGAACAGGGGGCGAATGGCTACACCTTC
.	TRBV6-2/TRBV6-3	TRBJ2-7	.	CASSQLEGTREQYF	TGTGCCAGCAGTCAACTCGAGGGGACGAGGGAGCAGTACTTC
.	TRBV5-1	TRBJ1-4	.	CASSLGDMVGLGEKLFF	TGCGCCAGCAGCTTGGGTGATATGGTAGGGTTGGGTGAAAAACTGTTTTTT
once	TRBV7-2	TRBJ1-3	TRBD1	CASSLGRMGQSSGNTIYF	TGTGCCAGCAGCTTAGGGAGGATGGGACAGAGCTCTGGAAACACCATATATTTT
.	TRBV2	TRBJ2-1	TRBD1	CASSADRAAYNEQFF	TGTGCCAGCAGTGCGGACAGGGCCGCCTACAATGAGCAGTTCTTC
.	TRBV4-1	TRBJ2-7	.	CASSTHSEGAEQYF	TGCGCCAGCAGCACCCATTCGGAGGGTGCCGAGCAGTACTTC
once	TRBV6-2/TRBV6-3	TRBJ1-2	.	CASSYSQVPGIYGYTF	TGTGCCAGCAGTTACTCCCAGGTCCCAGGGATCTATGGCTACACCTTC
.	TRBV9	TRBJ1-1	.	CASSDDGGENTEAFF	TGTGCCAGCAGCGATGACGGCGGAGAGAACACTGAAGCTTTCTTT
.	TRBV28	TRBJ1-3	.	CASSIGAVSGNTIYF	TGTGCCAGCAGTATAGGGGCGGTTTCTGGAAACACCATATATTTT
.	TRBV18	TRBJ1-5	.	CASSPGTSNSNQPQHF	TGTGCCAGCTCACCAGGGACAAGCAATAGCAATCAGCCCCAGCATTTT
.	TRBV6-6	TRBJ1-4	TRBD1	CASSSGQTNEKLFF	TGTGCCAGCAGTTCGGGACAGACTAATGAAAAACTGTTTTTT
.	TRBV6-6	TRBJ2-2	.	CASSRSGMTGELFF	TGTGCCAGCAGCCGCAGTGGTATGACCGGGGAGCTGTTTTTT
.	TRBV7-8	TRBJ1-1	.	CASSWLTLNTEAFF	TGTGCCAGCAGCTGGCTGACATTGAACACTGAAGCTTTCTTT
once	TRBV6-6	TRBJ2-2	.	CASSYGGGLDTGELFF	TGTGCCAGCAGTTACGGGGGGGGGCTTGACACCGGGGAGCTGTTTTTT
.	TRBV5-1	TRBJ2-1	TRBD1	CASSLAPGGQGNEQFF	TGCGCCAGCAGCTTGGCTCCAGGGGGTCAGGGCAATGAGCAGTTCTTC
.	TRBV7-9	TRBJ1-3	.	CASSLGRAGGNTIYF	TGTGCCAGCAGCTTAGGAAGGGCTGGAGGAAACACCATATATTTT
.	TRBV11-2	TRBJ1-1	.	CASSKYGRRFEAFF	TGTGCCAGCAGCAAATATGGGAGACGGTTTGAAGCTTTCTTT
.	TRBV28	TRBJ2-7	.	CASAGTAGYEQYF	TGTGCCAGCGCCGGGACAGCGGGCTACGAGCAGTACTTC
.	TRBV19	TRBJ2-3	TRBD2	CASSISGGGTDTQYF	TGTGCCAGTAGTATAAGTGGGGGGGGGACAGATACGCAGTATTTT
.	TRBV6-5	TRBJ2-1	.	CASSYSPVNEQFF	TGTGCCAGCAGTTACTCGCCCGTCAATGAGCAGTTCTTC
.	TRBV18	TRBJ2-2	.	CASSGRDSNTGELFF	TGTGCCAGCTCAGGCCGGGACTCGAACACCGGGGAGCTGTTTTTT
.	TRBV27	TRBJ2-5	.	CASSPYAGVGAAQETQYF	TGTGCCAGCAGTCCATACGCGGGAGTGGGGGCGGCGCAAGAGACCCAGTACTTC
few	TRBV19	TRBJ1-2	TRBD1	CASSDRGNSNYGYTF	TGTGCCAGTTCGGACAGGGGAAATTCTAACTATGGCTACACCTTC
.	TRBV3-1/TRBV3-2	TRBJ2-5	TRBD2	CASSLGTSGRWGTQYF	TGTGCCAGCAGCCTGGGGACTAGCGGGAGATGGGGGACCCAGTACTTC
.	TRBV6-5	TRBJ2-5	TRBD2	CASRLAGGPKETQYF	TGTGCCAGCAGACTAGCGGGAGGGCCTAAAGAGACCCAGTACTTC
.	TRBV9	TRBJ1-2	.	CASSPPGGIYGYTF	TGTGCCAGCAGCCCCCCCGGGGGGATCTATGGCTACACCTTC
.	TRBV5-1	TRBJ2-6	TRBD1	CASSARDSTFSGANVLTF	TGCGCCAGCAGCGCGAGGGACAGTACTTTCTCTGGGGCCAACGTCCTGACTTTC
.	TRBV29-1	TRBJ1-1	.	CSAGAIGMNTEAFF	TGCAGCGCTGGGGCAATAGGTATGAACACTGAAGCTTTCTTT
.	TRBV18	TRBJ1-4	.	CASSPLRDSATNEKLFF	TGTGCCAGCTCACCTTTGCGGGACTCAGCAACTAATGAAAAACTGTTTTTT
.	TRBV9	TRBJ2-2	.	CASSVNTNTGELFF	TGTGCCAGCAGCGTAAATACGAACACCGGGGAGCTGTTTTTT
.	TRBV5-4	TRBJ2-3	TRBD2	CASSPTSDLADTQYF	TGTGCCAGCAGCCCGACTAGCGACCTTGCAGATACGCAGTATTTT
.	TRBV2	TRBJ1-5	.	CASSELGWSNQPQHF	TGTGCCAGCAGTGAATTGGGCTGGAGCAATCAGCCCCAGCATTTT
.	TRBV28	TRBJ2-1	.	CASSSGIVAEQFF	TGTGCCAGCAGCTCCGGGATAGTAGCGGAGCAGTTCTTC
.	TRBV19	TRBJ1-1	.	CASSIQLMNTEAFF	TGTGCCAGTAGTATCCAGTTAATGAACACTGAAGCTTTCTTT
.	TRBV6-5	TRBJ2-2	.	CASRTPGPGTGELFF	TGTGCCAGCAGGACCCCGGGCCCCGGCACCGGGGAGCTGTTTTTT
.	TRBV7-3	TRBJ1-6	.	CASSLTGGTYNSPLHF	TGTGCCAGCAGCTTAACGGGGGGGACCTATAATTCACCCCTCCACTTT
.	TRBV2	TRBJ2-7	.	CATGADYEQYF	TGTGCCACAGGGGCAGACTACGAGCAGTACTTC
.	TRBV7-8	TRBJ1-1	.	CASSLMTARNTEAFF	TGTGCCAGCAGCTTAATGACCGCTAGGAACACTGAAGCTTTCTTT
.	TRBV29-1	TRBJ1-2	.	CSVADNGYTF	TGCAGCGTTGCGGACAACGGCTACACCTTC
.	TRBV6-5	TRBJ2-5	TRBD2	CASKSAGGREETQYF	TGTGCCAGCAAATCAGCGGGGGGGCGGGAAGAGACCCAGTACTTC
.	TRBV29-1	TRBJ1-2	.	CSVHAGHGYTF	TGCAGCGTACATGCGGGACATGGCTACACCTTC
.	TRBV4-3	TRBJ1-4	TRBD1	CASSLETGGPNEKLFF	TGCGCCAGCAGCCTGGAGACAGGGGGGCCTAATGAAAAACTGTTTTTT
once	TRBV4-2	TRBJ2-1	TRBD2	CASSQSSGGVPEQFF	TGTGCCAGCAGCCAATCTAGCGGGGGGGTCCCTGAGCAGTTCTTC